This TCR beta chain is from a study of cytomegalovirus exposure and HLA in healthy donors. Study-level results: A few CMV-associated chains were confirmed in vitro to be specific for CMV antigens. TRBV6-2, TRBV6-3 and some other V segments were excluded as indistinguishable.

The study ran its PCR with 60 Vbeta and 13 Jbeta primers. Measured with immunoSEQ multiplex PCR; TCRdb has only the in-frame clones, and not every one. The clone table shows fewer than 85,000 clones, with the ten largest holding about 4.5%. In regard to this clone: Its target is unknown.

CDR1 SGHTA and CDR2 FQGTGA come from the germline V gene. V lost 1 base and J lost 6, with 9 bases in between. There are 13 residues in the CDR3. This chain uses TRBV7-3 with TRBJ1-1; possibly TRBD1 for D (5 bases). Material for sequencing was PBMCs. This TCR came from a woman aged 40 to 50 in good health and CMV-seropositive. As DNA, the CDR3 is TGTGCCAGCAGCTTAAAAGACAGAGCTGAAGCTTTCTTT. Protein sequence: CASSLKDRAEAFF.